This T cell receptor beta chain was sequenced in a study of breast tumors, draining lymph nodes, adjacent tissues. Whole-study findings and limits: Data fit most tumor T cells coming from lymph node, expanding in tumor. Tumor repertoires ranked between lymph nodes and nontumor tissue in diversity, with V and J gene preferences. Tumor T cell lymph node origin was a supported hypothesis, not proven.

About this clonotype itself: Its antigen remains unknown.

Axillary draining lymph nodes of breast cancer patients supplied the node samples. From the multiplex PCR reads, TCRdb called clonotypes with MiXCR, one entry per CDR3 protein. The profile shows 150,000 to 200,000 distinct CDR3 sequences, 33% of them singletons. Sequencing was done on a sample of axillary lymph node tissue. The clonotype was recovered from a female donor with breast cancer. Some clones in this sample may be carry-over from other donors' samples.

Here the CDR3 DNA reads TGTGCTACCAAACTAGGGAATGAGCAGTTCTTC. Its protein product is CATKLGNEQFF. The chain couples TRBV7-7 to TRBJ2-1, with D tentatively TRBD2 (5 bases). Looked up from germline, CDR1 is SSHAT and CDR2 is FNYEAQ (reference sequence). This CDR3 is 11 amino acids long. Using reference TRBV7-7 and TRBJ2-1 for the parts outside the CDR3, the full variable domain is GAGVSQSPRYKVTKRGQDVTLRCDPISSHATLYWYQQALGQGPEFLTYFNYEAQPDKSGLPSDRFSAERPEGSISTLTIQRTEQRDSAMYRCATKLGNEQFFGPGTRLTVL.